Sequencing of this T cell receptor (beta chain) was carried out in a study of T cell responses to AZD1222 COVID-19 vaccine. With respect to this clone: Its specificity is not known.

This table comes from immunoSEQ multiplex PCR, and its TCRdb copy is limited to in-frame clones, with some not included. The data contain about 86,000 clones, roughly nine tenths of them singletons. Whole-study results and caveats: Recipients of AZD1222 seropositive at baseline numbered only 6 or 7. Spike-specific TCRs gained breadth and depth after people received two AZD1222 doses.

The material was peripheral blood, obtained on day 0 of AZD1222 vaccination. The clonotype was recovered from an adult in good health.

CDR3 nucleotide sequence: TGTGCCATCCTTAGCGGGGTACACAATGAGCAGTTCTTC. Translation: CAILSGVHNEQFF. The chain combines TRBV6-5 with TRBJ2-1; TRBD2 matches at 8 bases. The J segment lost 5 bases and the V segment lost 10 bases, leaving 7 bases of the junction unmatched. The CDR3 length is 13 residues. Germline V gives CDR1 MNHEY, CDR2 SVGAGI.